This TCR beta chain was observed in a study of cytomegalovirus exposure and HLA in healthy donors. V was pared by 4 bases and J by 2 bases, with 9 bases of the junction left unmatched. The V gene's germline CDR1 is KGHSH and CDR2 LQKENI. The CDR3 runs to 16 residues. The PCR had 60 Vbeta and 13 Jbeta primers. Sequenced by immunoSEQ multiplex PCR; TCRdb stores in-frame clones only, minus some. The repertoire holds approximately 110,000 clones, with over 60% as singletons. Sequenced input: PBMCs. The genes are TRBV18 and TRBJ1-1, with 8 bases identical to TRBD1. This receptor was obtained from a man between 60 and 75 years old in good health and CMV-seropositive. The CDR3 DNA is TGTGCCAGCTCACTCGGGACAGGAAGGGCAAACACTGAAGCTTTCTTT. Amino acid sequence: CASSLGTGRANTEAFF.